The source of this T cell receptor (beta chain) is a study of blood T cells in healthy people across ages. Findings and limits, study-wide: TCR beta diversity correlated strongly with naive T cell percentage. Unsorted PBMC input precluded a conclusive naive versus antigen-experienced comparison.

Trimming took off 7 bases at V and 0 bases at J, with 14 bases between the two ends. CDR3 length: 14 amino acids. CDR1 and CDR2 (germline): SQVTM, ANQGSEA. Combining a sample-barcoded 5' primer with a J-beta primer mix, a second PCR ran for about 7 to 11 cycles. TCRdb re-called the 5' RACE reads with MiXCR, one entry per CDR3 protein. The sample yields about 600,000 distinct CDR3 sequences, 40% to 55% seen once. Regarding this clonotype: As yet, its antigen is unknown.

Sequencing input: blood. The clonotype was recovered from an elderly man in good health. The chain carries TRBV29-1 and TRBJ2-3; D might be TRBD1 or TRBD2, each matching 5 bases. The CDR3 DNA follows: TGCAGCGCCGGGGACCTATTTAGCACAGATACGCAGTATTTT. Translating gives CSAGDLFSTDTQYF.